The 7 T cell receptor beta chains below all came from one sample that was sequenced in a study of cytomegalovirus exposure and HLA in healthy donors. PCR amplification relied on 60 Vbeta primers (plus 13 Jbeta primers). Sequencing used immunoSEQ multiplex PCR; TCRdb keeps in-frame clones, though not all of them. The sample lists over 130,000 clones, approximately 80% occurring once. Sequencing input: PBMCs. Every receptor here comes from a male donor in good health and CMV-seronegative.

The V gene is TRBV29-1, the J gene TRBJ2-1; the D gene is possibly TRBD1 (5 bases). V shed 5 bases and J shed 14 bases, with 22 bases lying between them. Germline V gives CDR1 SQVTM, CDR2 ANQGSEA. The length of the CDR3 is 13 residues. In DNA form, the CDR3 reads TGCAGCGTTCAACAGGCAAACGACAAGGGGAAGTTCTTC. It is translated as CSVQQANDKGKFF.

The chain has TRBV29-1 and TRBJ2-1, with D maybe TRBD2 (5 bases). The CDR3 covers 13 residues. The V and J ends lost 4 bases and 0 bases respectively, with 7 bases between them. CDR1 is SQVTM, CDR2 ANQGSEA, per germline. CDR3 sequence: CSVAGVSYNEQFF. CDR3 in DNA: TGCAGCGTTGCCGGGGTCTCCTACAATGAGCAGTTCTTC.

This chain uses TRBV11-2 with TRBJ2-1; D not certain. V was shortened by 0 bases and J by 4 bases, with 4 bases between the two germline ends. The CDR3 is 13 residues long. The germline gives CDR1 SGHAT, CDR2 FQNNGV. The CDR3, as DNA: TGTGCCAGCAGCTTAGACAATTACAATGAGCAGTTCTTC. Translated: CASSLDNYNEQFF.

V gene TRBV6-1 combines with J gene TRBJ1-2; 11 bases fit TRBD1. The CDR3 spans 13 residues. With 6 bases clipped from V and 8 bases from J, the junction kept 5 bases outside the gene matches. CDR1 is MNHNS, CDR2 SASEGT, per germline. CDR3 protein: CASRDRGRGGYTF. DNA for the CDR3: TGTGCCAGCAGGGACAGGGGGCGAGGAGGCTACACCTTC.

The chain has TRBV27 and TRBJ1-5, with 9 bases identical to TRBD1. After removal of 5 bases from V and 2 bases from J, the junction contained 16 bases not matched to a gene. This CDR3 contains 19 residues. CDR1 MNHEY and CDR2 SMNVEV come from the germline V gene (reference sequence). CDR3: CASSATGTGIKLGNQPQHF. CDR3 sequence (DNA): TGTGCCAGCAGTGCTACCGGGACAGGGATCAAGTTGGGCAATCAGCCCCAGCATTTT.

The CDR3, as DNA: TGTGCCAGCAGCGTAGGAGGCGGATCCTACAATGAGCAGTTCTTC. This encodes CASSVGGGSYNEQFF. This rearrangement joins TRBV9 to TRBJ2-1; D ambiguous. In germline, CDR1 is SGDLS, CDR2 YYNGEE. Trimming took 0 bases from V and 1 from J, leaving 8 bases between them. This CDR3 region has 15 residues.

This clone was counted a few times. This sequence joins TRBV7-2 and TRBJ2-6; D is ambiguous. Germline CDR1 and CDR2: SGHTA and FQGNSA. The V end was cut by 4 bases, the J end by 4 bases, with 11 bases between. The CDR3 totals 15 residues. CDR3 sequence (DNA): TGTGCCAGCAGCTCCTACGCGACAGGGGCCAACGTCCTGACTTTC. Its protein product is CASSSYATGANVLTF.